Listed here is a single TCR beta chain. The sample is drawn from a study of blood T cell repertoires in COVID-19. The method was immunoSEQ multiplex PCR; TCRdb's version includes in-frame clones alone and lacks a portion of them. Of about 220,000 clones in the sample, about 83% are singletons; the top ten hold 7% to 10%. The germline V gene encodes CDR1 MNHEY and CDR2 SVGAGI. This CDR3 spans 13 amino acids. The trim removed 6 bases at V and 9 bases at J, leaving 8 bases unmatched. The receptor comes from a woman between 45 and 60 years old with acute or convalescent COVID-19. The source material was peripheral blood. This chain links TRBV6-5 with TRBJ1-1; 9 positions agree with TRBD1. The CDR3 coding sequence is TGTGCCAGCAGCTATCCTACAGGGGGCAAAGCTTTCTTT. This codes for CASSYPTGGKAFF.